This T cell receptor beta chain came from a study of T cells in Graves' hyperthyroidism and ophthalmopathy. RNA transcripts were the template for amplifying TCR beta CDR3 regions. During a first-round RT-PCR of the TCR CDR3, the HTBI primer set was used. TCRdb reprocessed the multiplex PCR reads with MiXCR, giving one entry per CDR3 protein. The table lists 550,000 to 650,000 distinct CDR3 sequences, approximately 15% of them singletons. V was cut by 4 bases and J by 1 base, with 7 bases left in between. The length of the CDR3 is 13 residues. Germline CDR1 is SNHLY and CDR2 is FYNNEI. The clonotype was recovered from a young woman with Graves' hyperthyroidism that later progressed to Graves' ophthalmopathy. The chain couples TRBV2 to TRBJ1-2; D uncertain. Input material: blood. CDR3 sequence reads: CASSGRNNYGYTF. The CDR3 DNA sequence: TGTGCCAGCAGTGGAAGGAATAACTATGGCTACACCTTC.